This T cell receptor beta chain is from a study of blood T cell repertoires in COVID-19. Study background: The study drew acute and convalescent COVID-19 samples from the United States, Italy and Spain. Sources were T cells, B-cell-depleted T cells, or PBMCs; the material itself was cDNA or gDNA.

Data came from immunoSEQ multiplex PCR; TCRdb stores just in-frame clones and leaves some out. The table lists approximately 220,000 clones, around 85% of them singletons, with under 1.5% in the top ten. This clone occurred once. Trimming shortened V by 6 bases and J by 0 bases, and 8 bases separated the two germline ends. Per germline, CDR1 LNHDA and CDR2 SQIVND (reference sequence). The CDR3 contains 13 residues. The sequence came from a woman in her thirties or forties with acute COVID-19. The specimen sequenced was PBMCs or T cells enriched from blood (not recorded which). The gene calls are TRBV19 and TRBJ1-1; unclear D gene. The DNA of the CDR3 is TGTGCCAGTAGACGCAGAATGAACACTGAAGCTTTCTTT. Translated, it gives CASRRRMNTEAFF.